This T cell receptor beta chain was found in a study of shared clonotypes between healthy human individuals. Study results and limitations: Naive subsets generally had larger estimated richness than memory subsets.

V lost 3 bases and J 2 bases, leaving 13 bases between the germline ends. This CDR3 spans 15 amino acids. Germline V CDR1 and CDR2: MGHRA, YSYEKL. Assay: immunoSEQ multiplex PCR; the TCRdb copy retains only in-frame clones and omits some. There are 950,000 to 1,200,000 clones in the sample; 77% occur only once, and 0.89% lies in the top ten. On this clone: Its antigen is as yet unknown.

CD45RA+ naive and CD45RA-negative memory subsets were separated from CD4+ cells. The chain couples TRBV4-1 to TRBJ1-2, with no clear D. This clonotype was sampled from a man in his late teens or twenties in good health. Some clones in this sample may be carry-over from other donors' samples. Source material: memory CD4+ T cells from PBMCs. Subset meaning: CD45RA-negative fraction. The CDR3 sequence is CASSQPGRRNYGYTF. The CDR3 region has the DNA TGCGCCAGCAGCCAGCCCGGACGGAGGAACTATGGCTACACCTTC.